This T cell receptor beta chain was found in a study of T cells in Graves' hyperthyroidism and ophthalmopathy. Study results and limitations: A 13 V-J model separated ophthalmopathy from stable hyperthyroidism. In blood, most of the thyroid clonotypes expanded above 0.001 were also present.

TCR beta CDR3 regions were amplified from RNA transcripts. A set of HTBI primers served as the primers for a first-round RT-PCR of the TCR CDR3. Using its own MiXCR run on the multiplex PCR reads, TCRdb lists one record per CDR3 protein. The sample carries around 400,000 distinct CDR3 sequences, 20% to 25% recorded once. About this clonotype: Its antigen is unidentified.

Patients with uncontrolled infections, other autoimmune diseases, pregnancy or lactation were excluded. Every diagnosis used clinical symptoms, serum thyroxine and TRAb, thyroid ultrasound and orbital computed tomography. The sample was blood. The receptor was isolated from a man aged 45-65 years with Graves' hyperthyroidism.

Written as DNA, the CDR3 is TGTGCCAGTAGAGCCGGAACAGGGGGTCGCGCGAACACCGGGGAGCTGTTTTTT. It yields the protein CASRAGTGGRANTGELFF. The V gene is TRBV19, the J gene TRBJ2-2, with TRBD1 identical over 8 bases. The germline V gene encodes CDR1 LNHDA and CDR2 SQIVND (reference sequence). This CDR3 is built from 18 residues. V was clipped by 6 bases and J by 0 bases; unmatched bases: 12.